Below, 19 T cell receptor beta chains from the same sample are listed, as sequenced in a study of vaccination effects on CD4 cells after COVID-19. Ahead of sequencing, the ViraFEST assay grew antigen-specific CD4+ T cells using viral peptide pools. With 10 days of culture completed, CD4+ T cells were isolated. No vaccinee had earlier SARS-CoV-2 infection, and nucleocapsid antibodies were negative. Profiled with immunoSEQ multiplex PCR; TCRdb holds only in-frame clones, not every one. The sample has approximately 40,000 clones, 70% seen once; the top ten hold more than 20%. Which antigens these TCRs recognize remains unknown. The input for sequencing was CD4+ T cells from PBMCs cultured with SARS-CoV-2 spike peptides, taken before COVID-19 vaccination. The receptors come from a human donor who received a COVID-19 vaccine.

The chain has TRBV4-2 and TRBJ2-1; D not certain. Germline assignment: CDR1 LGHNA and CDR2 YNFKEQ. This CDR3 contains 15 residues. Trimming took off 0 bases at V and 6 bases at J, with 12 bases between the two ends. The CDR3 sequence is CASSQDRHAGNEQFF. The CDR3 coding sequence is TGTGCCAGCAGCCAAGATCGTCACGCCGGCAATGAGCAGTTCTTC.

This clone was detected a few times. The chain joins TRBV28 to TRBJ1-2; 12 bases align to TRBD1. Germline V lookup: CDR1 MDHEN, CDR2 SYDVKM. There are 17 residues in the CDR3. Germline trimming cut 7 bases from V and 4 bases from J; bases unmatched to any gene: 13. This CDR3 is CASIWGDRGRSSYGYTF. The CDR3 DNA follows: TGTGCCAGCATCTGGGGGGACAGGGGGCGCTCGAGCTATGGCTACACCTTC.

This CDR3 reads CASSMDKTNEKLFF. In nucleotides, the CDR3 is TGTGCCAGCAGCATGGACAAAACTAATGAAAAACTGTTTTTT. This chain uses TRBV5-4 with TRBJ1-4, with D possibly matching TRBD1 (5 bases). CDR3 size: 14 residues. Trimming cost V 4 bases and J 1 base, with 8 bases left between them. The germline CDR1 and CDR2 sequences are SGHNT and YYREEE (reference sequence).

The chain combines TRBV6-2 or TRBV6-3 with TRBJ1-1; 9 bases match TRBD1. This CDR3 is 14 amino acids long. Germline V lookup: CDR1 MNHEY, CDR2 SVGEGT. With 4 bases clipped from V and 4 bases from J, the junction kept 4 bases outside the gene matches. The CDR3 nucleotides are TGTGCCAGCAGTTGGACAGGGGCGCGCACTGAAGCTTTCTTT. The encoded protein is CASSWTGARTEAFF.

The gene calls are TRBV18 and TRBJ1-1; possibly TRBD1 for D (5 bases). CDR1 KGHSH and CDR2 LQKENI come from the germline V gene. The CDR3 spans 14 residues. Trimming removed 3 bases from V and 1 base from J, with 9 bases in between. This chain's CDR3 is CASSPPGRNTEAFF. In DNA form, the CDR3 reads TGTGCCAGCTCACCCCCGGGACGGAACACTGAAGCTTTCTTT.

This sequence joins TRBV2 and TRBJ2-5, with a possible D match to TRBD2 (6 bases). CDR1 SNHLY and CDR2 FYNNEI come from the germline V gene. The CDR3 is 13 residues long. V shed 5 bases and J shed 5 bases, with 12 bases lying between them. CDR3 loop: CASSPRGYETQYF. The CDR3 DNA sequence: TGTGCCAGCAGTCCACGGGGGTATGAGACCCAGTACTTC.

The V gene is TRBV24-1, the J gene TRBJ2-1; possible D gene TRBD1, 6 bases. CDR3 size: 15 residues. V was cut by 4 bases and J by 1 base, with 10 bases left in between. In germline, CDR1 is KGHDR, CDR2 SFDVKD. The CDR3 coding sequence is TGTGCCACCAGTGAACAGACAGGTTCCTACAATGAGCAGTTCTTC. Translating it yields CATSEQTGSYNEQFF.

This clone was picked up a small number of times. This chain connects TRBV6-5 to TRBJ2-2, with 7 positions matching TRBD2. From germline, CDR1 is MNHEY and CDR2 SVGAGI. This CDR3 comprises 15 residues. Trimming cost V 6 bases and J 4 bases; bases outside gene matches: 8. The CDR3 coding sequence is TGTGCCAGCAGCTGGCCTAGCGGAGGCACCGGGGAGCTGTTTTTT. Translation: CASSWPSGGTGELFF.

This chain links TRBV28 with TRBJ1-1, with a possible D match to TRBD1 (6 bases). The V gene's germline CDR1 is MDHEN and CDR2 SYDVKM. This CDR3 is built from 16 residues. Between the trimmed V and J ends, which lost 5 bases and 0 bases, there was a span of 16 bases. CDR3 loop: CASSVSGDAMNTEAFF. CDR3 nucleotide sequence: TGTGCCAGCAGTGTTTCAGGGGACGCCATGAACACTGAAGCTTTCTTT.

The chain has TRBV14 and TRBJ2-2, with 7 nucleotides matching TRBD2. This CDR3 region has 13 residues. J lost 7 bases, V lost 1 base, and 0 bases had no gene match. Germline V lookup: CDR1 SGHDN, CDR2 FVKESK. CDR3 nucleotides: TGTGCCAGCAGCCAAGGGGAGGGCGGGGAGCTGTTTTTT. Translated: CASSQGEGGELFF.

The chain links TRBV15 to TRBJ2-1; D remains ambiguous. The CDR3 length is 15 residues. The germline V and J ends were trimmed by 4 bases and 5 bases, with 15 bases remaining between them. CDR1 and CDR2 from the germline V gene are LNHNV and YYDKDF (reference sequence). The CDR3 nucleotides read TGTGCCACCAGCACCCTCCCGGCAGAGCACAATGAGCAGTTCTTC. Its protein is CATSTLPAEHNEQFF.

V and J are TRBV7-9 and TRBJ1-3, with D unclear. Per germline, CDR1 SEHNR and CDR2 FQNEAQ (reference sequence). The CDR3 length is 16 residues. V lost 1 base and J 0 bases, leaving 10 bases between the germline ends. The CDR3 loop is CASSLGGVYSGNTIYF. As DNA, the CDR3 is TGTGCCAGCAGCTTAGGAGGTGTCTACTCTGGAAACACCATATATTTT.

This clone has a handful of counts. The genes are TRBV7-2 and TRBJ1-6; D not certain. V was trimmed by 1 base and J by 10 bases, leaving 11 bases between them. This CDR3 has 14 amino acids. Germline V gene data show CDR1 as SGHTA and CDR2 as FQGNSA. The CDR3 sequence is CASSLEGGVSPLHF. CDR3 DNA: TGTGCCAGCAGCTTAGAGGGCGGGGTCTCACCCCTCCACTTT.

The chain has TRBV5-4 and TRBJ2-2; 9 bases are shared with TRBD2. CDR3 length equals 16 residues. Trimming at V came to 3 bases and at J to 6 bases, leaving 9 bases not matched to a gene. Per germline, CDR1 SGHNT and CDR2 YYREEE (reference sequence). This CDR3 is CASSSSGGRGAGELFF. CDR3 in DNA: TGTGCCAGCAGCTCCAGTGGCGGGAGGGGGGCCGGGGAGCTGTTTTTT.

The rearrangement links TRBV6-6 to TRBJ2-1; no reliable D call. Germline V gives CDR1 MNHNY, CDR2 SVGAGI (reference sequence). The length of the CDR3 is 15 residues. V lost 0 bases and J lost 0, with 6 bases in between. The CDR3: CASSYSRASYNEQFF. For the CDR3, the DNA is TGTGCCAGCAGTTACTCAAGGGCCTCCTACAATGAGCAGTTCTTC.

The CDR3 spells CASSLRGSEAFF. The CDR3 region has the DNA TGTGCCAGCAGCTTAAGGGGGTCTGAAGCTTTCTTT. The chain is built from TRBV6-5 and TRBJ1-1; D might be TRBD1 (6 bases). The CDR3 sequence is 12 residues long. The V and J ends lost 6 bases and 6 bases respectively, with 11 bases between them. Germline V gene data show CDR1 as MNHEY and CDR2 as SVGAGI.

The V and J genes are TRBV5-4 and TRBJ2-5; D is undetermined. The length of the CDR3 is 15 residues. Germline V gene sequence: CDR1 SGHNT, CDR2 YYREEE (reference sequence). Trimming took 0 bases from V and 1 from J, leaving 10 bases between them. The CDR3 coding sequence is TGTGCCAGCAGCTTGGTGTCAGCCATCCAAGAGACCCAGTACTTC. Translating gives CASSLVSAIQETQYF.

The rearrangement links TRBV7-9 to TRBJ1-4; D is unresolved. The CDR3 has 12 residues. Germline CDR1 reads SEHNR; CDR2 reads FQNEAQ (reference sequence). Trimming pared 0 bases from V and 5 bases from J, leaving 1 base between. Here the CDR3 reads CASSLANEKLFF. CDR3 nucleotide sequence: TGTGCCAGCAGCTTAGCCAATGAAAAACTGTTTTTT. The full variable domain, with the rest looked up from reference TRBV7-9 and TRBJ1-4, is DTGVSQNPRHKITKRGQNVTFRCDPISEHNRLYWYRQTLGQGPEFLTYFQNEAQLEKSRLLSDRFSAERPKGSFSTLEIQRTEQGDSAMYLCASSLANEKLFFGSGTQLSVL.

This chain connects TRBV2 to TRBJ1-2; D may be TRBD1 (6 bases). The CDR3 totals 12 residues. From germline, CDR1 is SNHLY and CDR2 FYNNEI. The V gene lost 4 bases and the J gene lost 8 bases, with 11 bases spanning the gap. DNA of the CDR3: TGTGCCAGCAGTGCGAGGGGGGACGGCTACACCTTC. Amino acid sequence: CASSARGDGYTF.